This T cell receptor beta chain was sequenced for a study of shared clonotypes between healthy human individuals. Turning to the study itself: Each donor's CD4 naive and CD4 memory cells filled three plates apiece, CD8 naive two, and CD8 memory one.

Here immunoSEQ multiplex PCR was the method, and the copy in TCRdb shows in-frame clones only, minus some. The data show 500,000 or so clones, approximately 95% seen once. V shed 4 bases and J shed 1 base, with 16 bases lying between them. The germline gives CDR1 ENHRY, CDR2 SYGVKD. The CDR3 runs 16 residues. The sample consisted of naive CD4+ T cells sorted from blood. Subset noted: CD45RA+ positively selected. The rearrangement uses TRBV10-3 and TRBJ1-1; possibly TRBD1 for D (5 bases). The TCR originated in a woman in her 30s in good health. DNA for the CDR3: TGTGCCATCAGTGCCGACGGCGGACACAGGAACACTGAAGCTTTCTTT. It yields the protein CAISADGGHRNTEAFF.